The 31 T cell receptor beta chains presented below share a single source sample, sequenced in a study of cytotoxic CD8 clonotypes in ibrutinib-treated CLL. Assay used: immunoSEQ multiplex PCR; TCRdb lists only in-frame clones, some missing. The repertoire holds 110,000 to 150,000 clones, with 77% as singletons. Sequenced here: PBMCs, sampled after 12 months of ibrutinib treatment. The receptor set was obtained from a human donor with chronic lymphocytic leukemia.

The rearrangement joins TRBV7-9 to TRBJ1-4; D is undetermined. Per the germline V gene, CDR1 is SEHNR and CDR2 is FQNEAQ (reference sequence). The CDR3 is 12 residues long. Trimming took 5 bases from V and 8 from J, leaving 9 bases between them. This chain's CDR3 is CASSQESEKLFF. The CDR3 nucleotides are TGTGCCAGCAGCCAAGAGTCAGAAAAACTGTTTTTT.

The chain is built from TRBV5-1 and TRBJ2-7, with 12 bases aligning to TRBD2. CDR1 is SGHRS, CDR2 YFSETQ, per germline. The CDR3 is made up of 12 amino acids. The J segment lost 4 bases and the V segment lost 7 bases, leaving 0 bases of the junction unmatched. The CDR3 coding sequence is TGCGCCAGCGGGACTAGCGGGTACGAGCAGTACTTC. Translation: CASGTSGYEQYF.

The chain carries TRBV5-1 and TRBJ2-3; 8 nucleotides agree with TRBD2. CDR1 SGHRS and CDR2 YFSETQ come from the germline V gene. CDR3 length equals 18 residues. After removal of 0 bases from V and 2 bases from J, the junction contained 11 bases not matched to a gene. In nucleotides, the CDR3 is TGCGCCAGCAGCTTGGGACCTAGCGGGCCCCTTCTCACAGATACGCAGTATTTT. Amino acids: CASSLGPSGPLLTDTQYF.

The CDR3 nucleotides are TGTGCCAGCAGCTTCGACAGGTTATACGAGCAGTACTTC. It yields the protein CASSFDRLYEQYF. J is TRBJ2-7 and V is TRBV7-2, with D tentatively TRBD1 (6 bases). This CDR3 spans 13 amino acids. Trimming pared 3 bases from V and 4 bases from J, leaving 10 bases between. Germline values: CDR1 SGHTA, CDR2 FQGNSA.

The CDR3 spells CASSQGAPEAFF. CDR3 sequence (DNA): TGTGCCAGCAGCCAGGGGGCCCCTGAAGCTTTCTTT. V gene TRBV11-3 combines with J gene TRBJ1-1, with TRBD1 matching 8 bases. V lost 5 bases, J lost 6 bases, and 2 bases stayed unmatched. CDR1 and CDR2 (germline): SGHNT, YENEEA. This CDR3 has 12 amino acids.

The chain employs TRBV7-2 and TRBJ2-1, with D possibly matching TRBD2 (5 bases). The CDR3 consists of 14 residues. Trimming removed 5 bases from V and 5 bases from J, with 13 bases in between. The germline gives CDR1 SGHTA, CDR2 FQGNSA. In nucleotides, the CDR3 is TGTGCCAGCAGCCCTGAGCGGCAGAACAATGAGCAGTTCTTC. Protein product: CASSPERQNNEQFF.

This clone came up once. This chain links TRBV6-5 with TRBJ2-7; a weak D match, TRBD2 (5 bases). The CDR3 is 12 residues long. Germline V gene lookup returns CDR1 MNHEY and CDR2 SVGAGI. The V gene lost 0 bases and the J gene lost 7 bases, with 7 bases spanning the gap. The CDR3 DNA is TGTGCCAGCAGTTACTCACGGGGAGAGCAGTACTTC. Translated, it gives CASSYSRGEQYF.

The chain employs TRBV28 and TRBJ1-4, with a weak D call TRBD1 (6 bases). This CDR3 comprises 15 residues. Trimming cost V 2 bases and J 3 bases, with 10 bases left between them. The V gene's germline CDR1 is MDHEN and CDR2 SYDVKM. CDR3 amino acids: CASSLMSGANEKLFF. The CDR3 coding sequence is TGTGCCAGCAGTTTAATGTCAGGGGCTAATGAAAAACTGTTTTTT.

The chain links TRBV2 to TRBJ2-3, with 8 bases that match TRBD1. There are 14 residues in the CDR3. V shed 6 bases and J 1 base; nucleotides not matched to a gene: 3. CDR1 and CDR2 from the germline V gene are SNHLY and FYNNEI. The CDR3 sequence is CASRDRVGTDTQYF. As DNA, the CDR3 is TGTGCCAGCAGGGACAGGGTTGGCACAGATACGCAGTATTTT.

The rearrangement joins TRBV28 to TRBJ1-4; D may be TRBD1 (6 bases). The CDR3 is made up of 12 amino acids. The V gene lost 8 bases and the J gene lost 5 bases, with 9 bases spanning the gap. Germline CDR1 and CDR2: MDHEN and SYDVKM. DNA for the CDR3: TGTGCCAGCGGACAGACGAATGAAAAACTGTTTTTT. This encodes CASGQTNEKLFF. Variable domain in full (rest from reference TRBV28 and TRBJ1-4): DVKVTQSSRYLVKRTGEKVFLECVQDMDHENMFWYRQDPGLGLRLIYFSYDVKMKEKGDIPEGYSVSREKKERFSLILESASTNQTSMYLCASGQTNEKLFFGSGTQLSVL.

The chain employs TRBV6-5 and TRBJ1-2, with 8 bases aligning to TRBD1. The CDR3 totals 14 residues. CDR1 is MNHEY, CDR2 SVGAGI, per germline. V was pared by 6 bases and J by 1 base, with 4 bases of the junction left unmatched. CDR3 DNA: TGTGCCAGCAGCATAGACAGGGGTAACTATGGCTACACCTTC. Protein: CASSIDRGNYGYTF.

The chain joins TRBV29-1 to TRBJ2-7, with D perhaps matching TRBD2 (5 bases). This CDR3 region has 11 residues. Germline V gene data show CDR1 as SQVTM and CDR2 as ANQGSEA. V shed 4 bases and J shed 5 bases, with 9 bases lying between them. The DNA of the CDR3 is TGCAGCGTTGCGGGGTGGAACGAGCAGTACTTC. Its protein product is CSVAGWNEQYF.

This clone has only one observation. The genes are TRBV11-2 and TRBJ2-7, with D tentatively TRBD2 (6 bases). Germline CDR1 is SGHAT and CDR2 is FQNNGV. Deletions cut 5 bases from V and 2 bases from J, with 10 bases between. CDR3 length: 13 residues. CDR3 DNA: TGTGCCAGCAGCCCGGGACTCACCTACGAGCAGTACTTC. Translation gives CASSPGLTYEQYF. Full variable domain (missing parts from reference TRBV11-2 and TRBJ2-7): EAGVAQSPRYKIIEKRQSVAFWCNPISGHATLYWYQQILGQGPKLLIQFQNNGVVDDSQLPKDRFSAERLKGVDSTLKIQPAKLEDSAVYLCASSPGLTYEQYFGPGTRLTVT.

This sequence joins TRBV6-5 and TRBJ2-7; 8 positions agree with TRBD2. V dropped 6 bases and J dropped 3; count of bases not matched to a gene: 10. Germline V gives CDR1 MNHEY, CDR2 SVGAGI. This CDR3 comprises 15 residues. CDR3 sequence: CASSSLADLRYEQYF. The CDR3, as DNA: TGTGCCAGCAGCTCACTAGCGGATTTACGCTACGAGCAGTACTTC.

This chain joins TRBV19 and TRBJ1-6, with 7 positions matching TRBD1. V dropped 9 bases and J dropped 2; count of bases not matched to a gene: 4. CDR1 LNHDA and CDR2 SQIVND come from the germline V gene (reference sequence). The CDR3 extends over 14 amino acids. CDR3 protein: CASRGQPYNSPLHF. CDR3 DNA sequence: TGTGCCAGCCGGGGACAGCCCTATAATTCACCCCTCCACTTT. The variable domain in full, with the rest retrieved from reference TRBV19 and TRBJ1-6, is DGGITQSPKYLFRKEGQNVTLSCEQNLNHDAMYWYRQDPGQGLRLIYYSQIVNDFQKGDIAEGYSVSREKKESFPLTVTSAQKNPTAFYLCASRGQPYNSPLHFGNGTRLTVT.

The chain combines TRBV7-2 with TRBJ2-3; weak D call: TRBD2 (6 bases). The CDR3 is 16 amino acids. V was clipped by 5 bases and J by 2 bases, with 17 bases between them. CDR1 and CDR2 (germline): SGHTA, FQGNSA. The CDR3 nucleotides are TGTGCCAGCAGCCCTTATGCCGGAGGGCTCACAGATACGCAGTATTTT. Its translation is CASSPYAGGLTDTQYF.

The chain links TRBV18 to TRBJ2-7; no clear D gene. The CDR3 has 14 amino acids. Germline values: CDR1 KGHSH, CDR2 LQKENI. V lost 3 bases to trimming and J lost 0 bases, with 9 bases between them. For the CDR3, the DNA is TGTGCCAGCTCACCTGGCAGTTACTCCTACGAGCAGTACTTC. The encoded protein is CASSPGSYSYEQYF. The full variable domain, in which reference TRBV18 and TRBJ2-7 provide the parts outside the CDR3, is NAGVMQNPRHLVRRRGQEARLRCSPMKGHSHVYWYRQLPEEGLKFMVYLQKENIIDESGMPKERFSAEFPKEGPSILRIQQVVRGDSAAYFCASSPGSYSYEQYFGPGTRLTVT.

The V and J genes are TRBV7-2 and TRBJ1-1, with D possibly matching TRBD1 (5 bases). Trimming stripped 0 bases from V and 0 bases from J, with 11 bases between. The CDR3 is 16 amino acids. Germline CDR1 and CDR2: SGHTA and FQGNSA. The CDR3 DNA follows: TGTGCCAGCAGCTTAGCGGGACGGACCATGAACACTGAAGCTTTCTTT. Encoded protein: CASSLAGRTMNTEAFF.

V is TRBV25-1 and J is TRBJ2-5, with a tentative D call TRBD1 (6 bases). Germline-derived CDR1 and CDR2 are MGHDK and SYGVNS. This CDR3 region has 15 residues. V was clipped by 5 bases and J by 4 bases, with 17 bases between them. In DNA, the CDR3 is TGTGCCAGCAGTAATGACCAGGGGCTGGGAGAGACCCAGTACTTC. It specifies CASSNDQGLGETQYF.

The DNA of the CDR3 is TGTGCCAGCAGGCCCGGGACAGTCAAGCGAGGCTACACCTTC. This encodes CASRPGTVKRGYTF. The chain employs TRBV28 and TRBJ1-2; 7 nucleotides align to TRBD1. The V gene end was trimmed by 6 bases and the J gene end by 8 bases; junction bases not matched to a gene: 12. Germline lookup yields CDR1 MDHEN and CDR2 SYDVKM. The CDR3 is 14 amino acids.

This chain links TRBV6-6 with TRBJ1-5; the match to TRBD1 covers 11 bases. There are 14 residues in the CDR3. Germline assignment: CDR1 MNHNY and CDR2 SVGAGI (reference sequence). J lost 6 bases, V lost 2 bases, and 0 bases had no gene match. The CDR3 protein is CASSYGTGGQPQHF. The CDR3 coding sequence is TGTGCCAGCAGTTACGGGACAGGGGGTCAGCCCCAGCATTTT.

V is TRBV19 and J is TRBJ2-5; perhaps TRBD2 as D (6 bases). Germline V CDR1 and CDR2: LNHDA, SQIVND (reference sequence). The CDR3 sequence is 16 residues long. Deletions cut 2 bases from V and 5 bases from J, with 18 bases between. The DNA of the CDR3 is TGTGCCAGTAGTATAACCCTGTGGCGGGAAGGTGAGACCCAGTACTTC. Translation gives CASSITLWREGETQYF.

Turning to this clone: A far more abundant clone sits one base away, making this likely a read error. The chain recombines TRBV6-5 with TRBJ2-7; the match to TRBD1 covers 7 bases. CDR1 and CDR2 from the germline V gene are MNHEY and SVGAGI. The V gene end was trimmed by 7 bases and the J gene end by 2 bases; junction bases not matched to a gene: 5. This CDR3 comprises 13 residues. The CDR3: CASKKTGTYEQYF. CDR3 nucleotide sequence: TGTGCCAGCAAGAAGACAGGGACCTACGAGCAGTACTTC.

V usage is TRBV4-1 and J usage is TRBJ1-4; no reliable D call. Germline V gene lookup returns CDR1 MGHRA and CDR2 YSYEKL. The CDR3 extends over 14 amino acids. Trimming removed 0 bases from V and 8 bases from J, with 10 bases in between. The CDR3 sequence is CASSQDPHGEKLFF. CDR3 coding DNA: TGCGCCAGCAGCCAAGACCCCCATGGCGAAAAACTGTTTTTT.

This chain joins TRBV5-6 and TRBJ1-1; D not certain. Looked up from germline, CDR1 is SGHDT and CDR2 is YYEEEE. V lost 4 bases and J lost 6, with 10 bases in between. The length of the CDR3 is 12 residues. Written as DNA, the CDR3 is TGTGCCAGCAGCATGGACCTTGCTGAAGCTTTCTTT. Protein: CASSMDLAEAFF.

This clone is a singleton in its sample. The chain has TRBV5-1 and TRBJ2-5; D not certain. The CDR3 is 15 amino acids. The germline V and J ends were trimmed by 0 bases and 2 bases, with 11 bases remaining between them. CDR1 is SGHRS and CDR2 is YFSETQ in the germline V gene. CDR3 residues: CASSLALLGQETQYF. CDR3 DNA: TGCGCCAGCAGCTTGGCATTATTGGGACAAGAGACCCAGTACTTC. The variable domain in full, completed from reference TRBV5-1 and TRBJ2-5, reads KAGVTQTPRYLIKTRGQQVTLSCSPISGHRSVSWYQQTPGQGLQFLFEYFSETQRNKGNFPGRFSGRQFSNSRSEMNVSTLELGDSALYLCASSLALLGQETQYFGPGTRLLVL.

The J gene is TRBJ1-5, the V gene TRBV10-3, with a possible D match to TRBD1 (5 bases). Trimming took off 6 bases at V and 1 base at J, with 10 bases between the two ends. Germline V lookup: CDR1 ENHRY, CDR2 SYGVKD. The length of the CDR3 is 14 residues. The DNA for the CDR3 is TGTGCCATCAGCGTCGGGGGGAGCAATCAGCCCCAGCATTTT. It yields the protein CAISVGGSNQPQHF.

The rearrangement links TRBV6-5 to TRBJ1-4; D ambiguous. CDR3 length: 15 residues. The germline gives CDR1 MNHEY, CDR2 SVGAGI. Trimming stripped 2 bases from V and 0 bases from J, with 7 bases between. The CDR3 DNA reads as TGTGCCAGCAGTTACGCGGGAACAACTAATGAAAAACTGTTTTTT. Its protein is CASSYAGTTNEKLFF.

The sample holds a few counts of this clone. J is TRBJ2-7 and V is TRBV5-5, with D hard to call. The CDR3 is 11 residues long. V lost 4 bases to trimming and J lost 3 bases, with 5 bases between them. Germline loops: CDR1 SGHKS, CDR2 YYEKEE (reference sequence). The CDR3 spells CASSVGYEQYF. The CDR3 bases are TGTGCCAGCAGCGTGGGCTACGAGCAGTACTTC.

This clone has only one observation. The rearrangement joins TRBV19 to TRBJ2-5; no clear D. CDR1 and CDR2 from the germline V gene are LNHDA and SQIVND (reference sequence). Trimming shortened V by 8 bases and J by 5 bases, and 15 bases separated the two germline ends. The CDR3 is 13 residues long. The CDR3 sequence: CASGRVLEETQYF. The CDR3 DNA sequence: TGTGCCAGTGGCCGGGTCCTTGAGGAGACCCAGTACTTC. Full variable domain (missing parts from reference TRBV19 and TRBJ2-5): DGGITQSPKYLFRKEGQNVTLSCEQNLNHDAMYWYRQDPGQGLRLIYYSQIVNDFQKGDIAEGYSVSREKKESFPLTVTSAQKNPTAFYLCASGRVLEETQYFGPGTRLLVL.

CDR3 coding DNA: TGTGCCAGCTCACCAGGGGGAGGTAGTCAGCCCCAGCATTTT. Protein product: CASSPGGGSQPQHF. The chain recombines TRBV18 with TRBJ1-5; D perhaps matches TRBD1 (5 bases). The V gene's germline CDR1 is KGHSH and CDR2 LQKENI. The CDR3 runs 14 residues. V gave up 2 bases and J gave up 6 bases, with 11 bases separating them.